This T cell receptor beta chain was identified during a study of response to subunit inactivated influenza vaccine. This clonotype has a handful of counts. The V and J ends lost 0 bases and 3 bases respectively, with 23 bases between them. The germline V gene has CDR1 LGHNA and CDR2 YNFKEQ. This CDR3 region has 19 residues. Each CDR3 protein is one row after TCRdb ran MiXCR on the RT-PCR reads. The sample includes hundreds of thousands of distinct CDR3 sequences, around 11% seen only once; the top ten take 10% to 13%. The rearrangement links TRBV4-2 to TRBJ2-5, with D tentatively TRBD1 (6 bases). The starting material was PBMCs from blood, obtained on the day of vaccination. The sequence was obtained from a man aged 50 to 59 who received an inactivated influenza vaccine. Here the CDR3 DNA reads TGTGCCAGCAGCCAAGATCCTACGGGGCAAGGGGGTTTTAAAGAGACCCAGTACTTC. This sequence encodes CASSQDPTGQGGFKETQYF.